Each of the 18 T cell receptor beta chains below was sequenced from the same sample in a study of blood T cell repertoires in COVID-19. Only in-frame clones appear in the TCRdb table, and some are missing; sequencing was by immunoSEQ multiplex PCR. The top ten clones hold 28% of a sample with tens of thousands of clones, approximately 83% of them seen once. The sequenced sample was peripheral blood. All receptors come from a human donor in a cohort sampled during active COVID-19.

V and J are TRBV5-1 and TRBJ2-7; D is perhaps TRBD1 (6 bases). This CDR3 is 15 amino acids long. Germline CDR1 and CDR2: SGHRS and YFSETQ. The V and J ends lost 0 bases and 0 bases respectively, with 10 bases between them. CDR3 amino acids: CASSLEARGSYEQYF. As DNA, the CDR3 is TGCGCCAGCAGCTTGGAGGCCAGGGGCTCCTACGAGCAGTACTTC.

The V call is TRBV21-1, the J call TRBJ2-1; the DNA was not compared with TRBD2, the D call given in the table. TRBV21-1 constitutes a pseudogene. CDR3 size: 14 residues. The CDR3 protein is CASSILPFFDEQFF. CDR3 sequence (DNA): TGTGCCAGCAGCATTCTCCCCTTCTTCGATGAGCAGTTCTTC.

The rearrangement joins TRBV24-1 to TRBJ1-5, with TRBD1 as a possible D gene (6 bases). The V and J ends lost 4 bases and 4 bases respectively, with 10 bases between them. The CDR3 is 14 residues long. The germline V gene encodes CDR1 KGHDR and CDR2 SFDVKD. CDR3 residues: CATSEGGGNQPQHF. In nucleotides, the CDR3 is TGTGCCACCAGTGAAGGGGGGGGGAATCAGCCCCAGCATTTT.

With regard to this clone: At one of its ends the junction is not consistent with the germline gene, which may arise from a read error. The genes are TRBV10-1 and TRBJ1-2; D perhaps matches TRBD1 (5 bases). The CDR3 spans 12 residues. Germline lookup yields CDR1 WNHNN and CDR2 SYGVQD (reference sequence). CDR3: CTRMGRDYGYTF. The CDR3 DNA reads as TGCACCAGGATGGGGCGTGACTATGGCTACACCTTC.

CDR3 region: CASNSRGGSTEAFF. CDR3 coding DNA: TGTGCCAGCAACAGTAGGGGGGGAAGCACTGAAGCTTTCTTT. The J gene is TRBJ1-1, the V gene TRBV6-5, with a weak D call TRBD1 (6 bases). Trimming took off 7 bases at V and 4 bases at J, with 16 bases between the two ends. The germline gives CDR1 MNHEY, CDR2 SVGAGI. This CDR3 has 14 residues.

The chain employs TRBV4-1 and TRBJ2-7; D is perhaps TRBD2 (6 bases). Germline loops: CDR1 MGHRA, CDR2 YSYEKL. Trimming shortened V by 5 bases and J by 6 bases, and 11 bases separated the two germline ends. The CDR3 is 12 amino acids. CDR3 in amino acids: CASSARGGEQYF. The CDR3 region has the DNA TGCGCCAGCAGCGCGAGGGGAGGCGAGCAGTACTTC.

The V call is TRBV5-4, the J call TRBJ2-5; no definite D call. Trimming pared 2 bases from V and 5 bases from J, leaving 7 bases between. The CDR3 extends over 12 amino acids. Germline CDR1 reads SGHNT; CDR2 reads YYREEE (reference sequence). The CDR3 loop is CASSLLYETQYF. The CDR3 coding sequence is TGTGCCAGCAGCTTACTTTACGAGACCCAGTACTTC.

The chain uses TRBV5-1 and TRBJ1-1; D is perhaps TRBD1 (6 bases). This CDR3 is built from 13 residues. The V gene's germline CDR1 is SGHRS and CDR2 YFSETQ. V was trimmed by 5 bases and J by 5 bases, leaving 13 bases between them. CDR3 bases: TGCGCCAGCAGTTGGGGGCCGGTTACTGAAGCTTTCTTT. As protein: CASSWGPVTEAFF. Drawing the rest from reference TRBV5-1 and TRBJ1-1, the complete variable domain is KAGVTQTPRYLIKTRGQQVTLSCSPISGHRSVSWYQQTPGQGLQFLFEYFSETQRNKGNFPGRFSGRQFSNSRSEMNVSTLELGDSALYLCASSWGPVTEAFFGQGTRLTVV.

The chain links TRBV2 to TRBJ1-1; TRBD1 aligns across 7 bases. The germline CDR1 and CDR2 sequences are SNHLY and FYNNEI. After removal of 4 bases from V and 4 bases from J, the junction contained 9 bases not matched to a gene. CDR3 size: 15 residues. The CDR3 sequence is CASSAKTTGSTEAFF. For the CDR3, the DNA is TGTGCCAGCAGTGCCAAAACGACAGGGAGCACTGAAGCTTTCTTT. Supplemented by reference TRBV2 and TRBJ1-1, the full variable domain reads EPEVTQTPSHQVTQMGQEVILRCVPISNHLYFYWYRQILGQKVEFLVSFYNNEISEKSEIFDDQFSVERPDGSNFTLKIRSTKLEDSAMYFCASSAKTTGSTEAFFGQGTRLTVV.

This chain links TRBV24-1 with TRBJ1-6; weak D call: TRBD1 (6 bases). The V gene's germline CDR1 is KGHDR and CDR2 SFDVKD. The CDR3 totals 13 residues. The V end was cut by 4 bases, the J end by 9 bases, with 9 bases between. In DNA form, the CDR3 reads TGTGCCACCAGTGAGGGGGCCGCTTCACCCCTCCACTTT. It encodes CATSEGAASPLHF.

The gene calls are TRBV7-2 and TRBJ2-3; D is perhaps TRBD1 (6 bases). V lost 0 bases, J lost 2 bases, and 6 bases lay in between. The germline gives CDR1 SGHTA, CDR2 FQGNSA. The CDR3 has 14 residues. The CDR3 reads CASSLAGATDTQYF. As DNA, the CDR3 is TGTGCCAGCAGCTTAGCGGGGGCCACAGATACGCAGTATTTT.

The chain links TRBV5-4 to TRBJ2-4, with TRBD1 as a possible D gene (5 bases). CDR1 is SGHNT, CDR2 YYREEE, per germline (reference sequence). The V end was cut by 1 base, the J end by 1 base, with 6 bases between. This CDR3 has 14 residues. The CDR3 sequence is CASSLPGAKNIQYF. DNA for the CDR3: TGTGCCAGCAGCTTGCCAGGGGCCAAAAACATTCAGTACTTC.

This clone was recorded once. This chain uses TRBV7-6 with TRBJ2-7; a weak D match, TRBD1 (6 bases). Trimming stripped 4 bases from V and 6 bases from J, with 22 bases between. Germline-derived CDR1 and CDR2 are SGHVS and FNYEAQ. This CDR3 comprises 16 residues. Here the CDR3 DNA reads TGTGCCAGCAGCTCATACTCCGGGACACTGGAGAGCGAGCAGTACTTC. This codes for CASSSYSGTLESEQYF.

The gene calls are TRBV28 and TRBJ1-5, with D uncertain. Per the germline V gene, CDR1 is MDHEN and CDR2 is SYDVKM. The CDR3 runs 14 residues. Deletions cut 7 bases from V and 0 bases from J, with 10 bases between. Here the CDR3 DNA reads TGTGCCAGCACCCGAGGGATTAGCAATCAGCCCCAGCATTTT. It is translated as CASTRGISNQPQHF.

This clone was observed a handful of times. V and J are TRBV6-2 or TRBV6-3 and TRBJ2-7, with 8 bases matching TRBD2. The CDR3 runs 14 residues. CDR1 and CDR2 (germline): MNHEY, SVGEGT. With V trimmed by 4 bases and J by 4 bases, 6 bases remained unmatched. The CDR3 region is CASSWPGLGYEQYF. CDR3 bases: TGTGCCAGCAGTTGGCCGGGACTAGGTTACGAGCAGTACTTC.

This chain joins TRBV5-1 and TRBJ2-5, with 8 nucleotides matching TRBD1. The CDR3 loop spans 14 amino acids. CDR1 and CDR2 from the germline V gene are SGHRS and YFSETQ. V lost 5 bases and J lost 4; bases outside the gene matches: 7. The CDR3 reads CASRPGGAGETQYF. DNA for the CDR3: TGCGCCAGCAGACCAGGGGGCGCGGGAGAGACCCAGTACTTC.

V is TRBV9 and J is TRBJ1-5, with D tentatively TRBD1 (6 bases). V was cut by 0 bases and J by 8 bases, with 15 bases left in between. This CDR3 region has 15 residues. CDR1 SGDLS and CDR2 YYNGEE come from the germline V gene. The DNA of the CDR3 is TGTGCCAGCAGCGTAGATTCGGGGGGCATGGAGCCCCAGCATTTT. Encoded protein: CASSVDSGGMEPQHF.

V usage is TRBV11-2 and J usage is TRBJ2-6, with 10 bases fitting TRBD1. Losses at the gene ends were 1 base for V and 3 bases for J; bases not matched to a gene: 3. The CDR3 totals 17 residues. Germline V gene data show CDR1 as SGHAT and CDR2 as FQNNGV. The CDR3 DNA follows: TGTGCCAGCAGCTTAGTTGACAGGGGGCGTGGGGCCAACGTCCTGACTTTC. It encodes CASSLVDRGRGANVLTF.